This T cell receptor beta chain was recovered during a study of shared clonotypes between healthy human individuals. Across the study: In total, the donors were two women and a few men aged 18 to 49. A donor's plate count was three for CD4 naive and three for CD4 memory; CD8 naive had two and CD8 memory one. Study outcomes and limitations: It was the non-shared clonotypes that had lower generation probabilities than clonotypes shared by all four donors.

A note on this clone: Its antigen is still unknown.

As defined, naive CD8 cells were CD45RO-negative and positively selected for CCR7, with terminally differentiated effector memory CD45RA+ cells excluded. Assay: immunoSEQ multiplex PCR; the TCRdb copy retains only in-frame clones and omits some. The sample has under 2,000,000 clones; approximately 95% are singletons. The length of the CDR3 is 14 residues. Unmatched junction bases numbered 11, after V lost 7 bases and J lost 7 bases. Germline CDR1 ENHRY, CDR2 SYGVKD. The material sequenced was naive CD8+ T cells sorted from blood. The TCR comes from a man between 18 and 29 years old in good health. The chain employs TRBV10-3 and TRBJ2-7; 9 nucleotides line up with TRBD1. The chain's CDR3 is CAITTGTGSREQYF. In DNA, the CDR3 is TGTGCCATCACCACCGGGACAGGGAGTAGGGAGCAGTACTTC.